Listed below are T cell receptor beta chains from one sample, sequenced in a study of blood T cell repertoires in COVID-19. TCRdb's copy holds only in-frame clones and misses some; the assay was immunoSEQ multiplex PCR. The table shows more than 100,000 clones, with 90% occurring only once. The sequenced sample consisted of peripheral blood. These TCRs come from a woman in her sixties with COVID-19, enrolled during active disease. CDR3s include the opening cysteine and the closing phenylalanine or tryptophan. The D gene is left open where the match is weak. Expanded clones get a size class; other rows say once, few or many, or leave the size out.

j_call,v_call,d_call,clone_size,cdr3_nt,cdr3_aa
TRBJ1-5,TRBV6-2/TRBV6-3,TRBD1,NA,TGTGCCAGCAGTTTTACAGGGGGTGACAATCAGCCCCAGCATTTT,CASSFTGGDNQPQHF
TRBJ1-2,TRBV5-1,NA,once,TGCGCCAGCAGCTTGGTTCAGGGATTTAACTATGGCTACACCTTC,CASSLVQGFNYGYTF
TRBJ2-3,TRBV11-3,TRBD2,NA,TGTGCCAGCAGCTTAGCGGGGGGAAGGGATACGCAGTATTTT,CASSLAGGRDTQYF
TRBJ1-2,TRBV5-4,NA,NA,TGTGCCAGCAGCTTCGGGTCAGTCTTAGGCGGCTACACCTTC,CASSFGSVLGGYTF
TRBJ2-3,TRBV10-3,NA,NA,TGTGCCATCAGTGAGTCGACTAGACCGACAGATACGCAGTATTTT,CAISESTRPTDTQYF
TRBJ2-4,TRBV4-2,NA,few,TGTGCCAGCAGCCAAGATGGCGGCCACGAAAACATTCAGTACTTC,CASSQDGGHENIQYF
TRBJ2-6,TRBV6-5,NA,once,TGTGCCAGCGGCGGTTCGGGCTCTGGGGCCAACGTCCTGACTTTC,CASGGSGSGANVLTF
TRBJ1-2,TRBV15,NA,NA,TGTGCCACCAGTGGCACGACAAACTATGGCTACACCTTC,CATSGTTNYGYTF
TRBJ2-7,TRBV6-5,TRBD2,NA,TGTGCCAGCAGCAGGGCCGTCTTGGGGACTAACGAGCAGTACTTC,CASSRAVLGTNEQYF
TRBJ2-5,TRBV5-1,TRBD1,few,TGCGCCAGCAGCAGAAACAGGGGGCACGAGACCCAGTACTTC,CASSRNRGHETQYF
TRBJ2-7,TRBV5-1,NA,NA,TGCGCCAGCAGCTTTAGGTCTCGGGACACCACTCGCGAGCAGTACTTC,CASSFRSRDTTREQYF
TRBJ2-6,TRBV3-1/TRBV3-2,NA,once,TGTGCCAGCAGCCAAGCCCTGGGGGCCGGGGCCAACGTCCTGACTTTC,CASSQALGAGANVLTF
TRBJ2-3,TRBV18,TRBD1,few,TGTGCCAGCTCCTCTAGGGACAGTCCCACAGATACGCAGTATTTT,CASSSRDSPTDTQYF